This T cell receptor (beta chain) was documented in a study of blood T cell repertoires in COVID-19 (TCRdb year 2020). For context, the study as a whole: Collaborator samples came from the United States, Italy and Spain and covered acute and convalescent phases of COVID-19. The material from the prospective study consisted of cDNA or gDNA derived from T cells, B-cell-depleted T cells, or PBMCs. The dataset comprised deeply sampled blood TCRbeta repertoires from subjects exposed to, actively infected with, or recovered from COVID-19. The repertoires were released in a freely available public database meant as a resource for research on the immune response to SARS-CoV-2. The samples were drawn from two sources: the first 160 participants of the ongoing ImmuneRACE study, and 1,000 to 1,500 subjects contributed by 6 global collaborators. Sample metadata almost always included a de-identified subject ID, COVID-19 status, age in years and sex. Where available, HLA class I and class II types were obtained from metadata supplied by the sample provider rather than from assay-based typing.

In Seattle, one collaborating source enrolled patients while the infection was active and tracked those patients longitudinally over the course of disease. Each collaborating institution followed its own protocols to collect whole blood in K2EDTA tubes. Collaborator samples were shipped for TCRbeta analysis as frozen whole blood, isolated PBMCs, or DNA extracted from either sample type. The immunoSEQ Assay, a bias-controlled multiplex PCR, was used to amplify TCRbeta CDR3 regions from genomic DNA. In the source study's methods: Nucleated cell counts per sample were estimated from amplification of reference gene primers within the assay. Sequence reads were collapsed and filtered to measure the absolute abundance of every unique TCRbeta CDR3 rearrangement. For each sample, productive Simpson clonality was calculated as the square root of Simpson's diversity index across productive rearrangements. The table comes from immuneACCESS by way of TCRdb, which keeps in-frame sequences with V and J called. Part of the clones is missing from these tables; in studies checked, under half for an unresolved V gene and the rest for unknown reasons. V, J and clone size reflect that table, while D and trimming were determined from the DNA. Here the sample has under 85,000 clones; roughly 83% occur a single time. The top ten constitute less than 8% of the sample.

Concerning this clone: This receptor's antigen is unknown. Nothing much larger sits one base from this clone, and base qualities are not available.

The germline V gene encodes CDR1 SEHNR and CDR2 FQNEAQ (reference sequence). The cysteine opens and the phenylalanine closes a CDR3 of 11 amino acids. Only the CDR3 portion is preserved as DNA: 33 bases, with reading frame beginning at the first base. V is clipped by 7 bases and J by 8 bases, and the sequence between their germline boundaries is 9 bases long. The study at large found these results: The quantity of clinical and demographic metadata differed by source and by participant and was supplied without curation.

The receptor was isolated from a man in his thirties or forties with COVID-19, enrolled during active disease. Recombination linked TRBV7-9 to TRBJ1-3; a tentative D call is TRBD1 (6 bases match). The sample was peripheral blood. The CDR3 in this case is CASTDSDTIYF. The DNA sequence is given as TGTGCCAGCACGGACAGTGACACCATATATTTT.